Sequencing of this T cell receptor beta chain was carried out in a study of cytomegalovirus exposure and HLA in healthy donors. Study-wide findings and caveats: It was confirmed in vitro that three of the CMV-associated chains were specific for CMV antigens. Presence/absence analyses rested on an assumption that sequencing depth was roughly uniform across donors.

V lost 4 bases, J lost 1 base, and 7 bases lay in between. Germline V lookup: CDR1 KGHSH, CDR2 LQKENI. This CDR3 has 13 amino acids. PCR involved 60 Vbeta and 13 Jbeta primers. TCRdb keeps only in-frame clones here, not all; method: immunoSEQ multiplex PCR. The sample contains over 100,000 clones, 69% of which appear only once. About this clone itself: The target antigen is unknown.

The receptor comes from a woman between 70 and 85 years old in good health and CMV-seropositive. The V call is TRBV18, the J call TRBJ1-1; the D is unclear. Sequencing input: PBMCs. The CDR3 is CASSLERNTEAFF. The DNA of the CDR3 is TGTGCCAGCTCACTAGAGAGGAACACTGAAGCTTTCTTT.